This entry concerns a single T cell receptor beta chain. It has no known antigen specificity. It has no much larger one-base neighbor in the sample; base qualities were not kept. The data originate from a study of PD-1 blockade in classical Hodgkin lymphoma (TCRdb year 2020). Broadly, across the study: Nivolumab dosing was 3 mg/kg intravenously every 2 weeks, continuing until either disease progression or unacceptable toxicity. To define a peripheral blood immune signature of response to PD-1 blockade in classical Hodgkin lymphoma, the study combined TCR beta sequencing with CyTOF.

This specimen's time point label, per the study, means: cycle 4 day 1 (C4D1), after more than five weeks of nivolumab. Every trial patient had relapsed following autologous stem cell transplantation, and prior brentuximab vedotin exposure was what differed among cohorts A, B and C. A total of approximately 51 patients with relapsed/refractory classical Hodgkin lymphoma made up the trial cohort, and each patient's best overall response was complete response, partial response or progressive disease. In the multi-cohort phase II CheckMate 205 trial, trial patients received single-agent nivolumab. Best overall response was determined by an independent review committee according to the 2007 International Working Group response criteria. Trial PBMCs were collected immediately before nivolumab initiation (C1D1) and during therapy at cycle 2 day 1 and cycle 4 day 1. Peripheral blood was collected in 8 mL Vacutainer Cell Preparation Tubes, from which PBMCs were isolated by centrifugation and then cryopreserved.

The Qiagen DNeasy kit was used to extract genomic DNA from unsorted PBMCs and from the negatively selected CD4+ and CD8+ fractions. Using primers that anneal to V and J segments, immunoSEQ multiplex PCR amplified the TCR beta CDR3 regions. A synthetic immune receptor repertoire was used to minimize amplification bias, and any residual bias was removed computationally once sequencing was done. Regarding the original processing steps: Custom Python scripts were used to quantify repertoire diversity as the Shannon entropy index. The unsorted, CD4+ and CD8+ repertoires were each analyzed separately, with the exception of combined analyses, where CD4+ and CD8+ sequences were merged in silico. Clonal expansion was defined as a frequency increase of at least 2-fold after treatment compared with C1D1, and clones undetected at baseline were assigned a pseudocount of 0.5. Singleton clones were defined as clones with 0 or 1 copy at C1D1, and non-singleton clones were defined as clones with 2 or more copies. By matching protein sequences in sorted samples from the same patient, clones expanded in unsorted samples were annotated as CD4+, CD8+ or unknown. Wilcoxon tests were applied to paired samples to test diversity changes from C1D1 to C4D1. Imported from immuneACCESS, the table was reduced by TCRdb to in-frame sequences with V and J called. These copies leave out some clones; in studies compared against another copy, an unresolved V gene accounts for under half, and the cause of the remainder is not known. The V and J calls and clone size were taken over from that table, and D and trimming were inferred from the DNA. This sample comprises about 44,000 clones, 60% to 75% of them detected only once. 3.1% of the sample goes to the ten largest clones.

General study outcomes and caveats: Trial patients achieving complete response had baseline diversity similar to newly diagnosed patients, whereas partial responders and progressors had significantly lower diversity. CD4+ but not CD8+ TCR diversity rose significantly by C4D1 (p=0.0027 vs p=0.16), most apparent in complete responders (p=0.02). The study covered only a single clinical trial cohort, and the causes of the repertoire differences, possibly disease activity or prior therapy, were still not defined. Baseline TCR diversity was reported to be lower in newly diagnosed patients than in healthy donors and to be lower still in relapsed/refractory patients. Lower diversity was observed in patients in whom nivolumab was started less than 1 year after ASCT, and these patients were excluded from later analyses so that confounding by immune reconstitution would be avoided.

V gives up 10 bases and J gives up 2 bases, and the segment between their germline ends measures 12 bases. Its CDR3 holds 13 amino acids, cysteine through phenylalanine. Only CDR3 DNA remains: 39 bases, in frame from the first base. The germline V gene supplies CDR1 MDHEN and CDR2 SYDVKM. The chain links TRBV28 with TRBJ2-1, with no D gene named confidently. This receptor was taken from a human donor with classical Hodgkin lymphoma. Here the sequenced sample was peripheral blood mononuclear cells (PBMCs), taken before the fourth cycle of nivolumab. In nucleotides, the sequence is TGTGCCACCTGTGAGAGCGCCTACAATGAGCAGTTCTTC. It specifies CATCESAYNEQFF.